The entry below gives a single T cell receptor (beta chain) sequence along with its context. Its antigen is not identified. The sample is drawn from a study of OX40 agonist ivuxolimab in advanced cancers. Study at large: Patients treated during dose escalation were battling hepatocellular carcinoma, melanoma, renal cell or head and neck cancer. Prior checkpoint blockade (anti-PD-1, anti-PD-L1 or anti-CTLA-4) was permitted; approximately 40% had it.

TCRdb keeps only in-frame clones here, not all; method: immunoSEQ multiplex PCR. The sample has some 19,000 clones, under 70% seen once. General study findings and limits: Expanded clones belonging to CD8+ T cells outnumbered, on average, those of CD4+. Antigen specificity of clonally expanded peripheral T cells was not established.

This sequence was found in an adult with an advanced solid tumor such as melanoma, head and neck, liver or kidney cancer. This specimen was CD4+ or CD8+ T cells sorted from blood, taken in a trial of the OX40 agonist ivuxolimab.

The CDR3 region is CASSQRQGKNEQFF. The CDR3 coding sequence is TGTGCCAGCTCCCAAAGACAGGGAAAGAATGAGCAGTTCTTC. J is TRBJ2-1 and V is TRBV18; TRBD1 agrees at 7 bases. Germline assignment: CDR1 KGHSH and CDR2 LQKENI. The V and J ends lost 6 bases and 7 bases, in that order; junction bases with no gene match: 9. The CDR3 has 14 amino acids.